This TCR beta chain was profiled in a study of identical twins. MiXCR was run by TCRdb on the 5' RACE reads, yielding one entry per CDR3 protein. The sample lists around 490,000 distinct CDR3 sequences; approximately 16% were seen once. All of the donors were Caucasians in good health. This clonotype has more than one count but fewer than ten. The antigen remains undetermined. The V end lost 4 bases, the J end lost 2 bases, and 8 bases lay between the germline ends. Germline V gives CDR1 MNHEY, CDR2 SMNVEV (reference sequence). The CDR3 loop spans 14 amino acids. Notes on the study in general: Analyses based on zero insertions could be partly confounded by invariant MAIT and iNKT cells.

In addition, the sample was reused for a study of yellow fever vaccine responses in identical twins.

The chain recombines TRBV27 with TRBJ2-2; no firm D call. Sequencing was performed on CD4+ T cells sorted from blood. The TCR sequence derives from a young woman in good health. CDR3 DNA: TGTGCCAGCAGTTACAGAGTCAACACCGGGGAGCTGTTTTTT. Translating it yields CASSYRVNTGELFF.